This T cell receptor beta chain was found in a study of cytomegalovirus exposure and HLA in healthy donors. Germline lookup yields CDR1 SGHNT and CDR2 YYREEE (reference sequence). The V gene end was trimmed by 4 bases and the J gene end by 7 bases; junction bases not matched to a gene: 11. The CDR3 is 16 amino acids. Primers for the PCR totalled 60 Vbeta and 13 Jbeta. Profiling relied on immunoSEQ multiplex PCR, and the TCRdb table lists in-frame clones only, not all of them. This sample has 65,000 to 85,000 clones, with 77% found just once. Findings and limits, study-wide: Differences between HLA loci emerged in a later analysis of TCR association rates, with DRB1 most and HLA-C fewest. Later on, a genetic analysis was performed. It linked a missense variant in DCLRE1C with V- and J-gene trimming of TCR beta. Within a later analysis, the majority of CMV-associated TCR beta chains appeared HLA-restricted. The authors excluded some V segments, including TRBV6-2 and TRBV6-3, as indistinguishable.

Details on this clone: Antigen specificity is unknown.

The chain links TRBV5-4 to TRBJ2-1; 10 bases agree with TRBD2. The sequenced sample was PBMCs. The receptor's source is a man aged 50 to 59 in good health and CMV-seropositive. In DNA, the CDR3 is TGTGCCAGCAGCCCGCCCCTAGCGGGAGTAACAAATGAGCAGTTCTTC. This encodes CASSPPLAGVTNEQFF.